This T cell receptor beta chain was captured in a study of CD8+ T cells in alopecia areata. Study-wide context: Tofacitinib was taken orally by treated patients, and the dose was 5 to 10 mg twice daily. Percent of scalp involved defined treated patients' severity scores.

This clone was observed a handful of times. Its ends do not fully match the called genes, so a read error is possible. Indicated treatment: oral pan-JAK inhibitor, 5-10 mg twice daily. Lesional scalp punch biopsies and peripheral blood came from alopecia areata patients. The V gene's germline CDR1 is SNHLY and CDR2 FYNNEI. The CDR3 covers 10 residues. RNA was extracted and reverse transcribed into cDNA as the sequencing template. Repertoires were generated with immunoSEQ multiplex PCR, while TCRdb's copy carries only in-frame clones and drops some. Among about 150,000 clones listed, 45% to 60% were seen once.

V and J are TRBV2 and TRBJ1-6, with TRBD1 as a possible D gene (5 bases). The source material was CD8+ T cells sorted from blood, sampled at week 4, from a patient treated with tofacitinib. This sequence originates from a human donor with alopecia areata. CDR3 DNA: TGTGCCAGCAGCTCTGGGACCCCGAACTTT. This encodes CASSSGTPNF.